Below, one TCR beta chain is given with its context. What it binds is not known. The sample is drawn from a study of T cell responses to AZD1222 COVID-19 vaccine. General study results and limits: The span of vaccine-associated CD4 TCRs extended across spike, with dominance at 160-218 and 743-854.

TCRdb's copy holds only in-frame clones and misses some; the assay was immunoSEQ multiplex PCR. The sample includes roughly 200,000 clones, about 92% seen only once; the top ten take 1%. CDR3 length equals 16 residues. The germline V gene encodes CDR1 MGHRA and CDR2 YSYEKL. Trimming removed 0 bases from V and 5 bases from J, with 14 bases in between. The clonotype was recovered from an adult in good health. Sequenced material: peripheral blood, taken on day 0 of MenACWY control vaccination. J is TRBJ1-3 and V is TRBV4-1, with D possibly matching TRBD1 (5 bases). CDR3 nucleotide sequence: TGCGCCAGCAGCCAAGATCAATCCAGGGTGAGAAACACCATATATTTT. This codes for CASSQDQSRVRNTIYF.